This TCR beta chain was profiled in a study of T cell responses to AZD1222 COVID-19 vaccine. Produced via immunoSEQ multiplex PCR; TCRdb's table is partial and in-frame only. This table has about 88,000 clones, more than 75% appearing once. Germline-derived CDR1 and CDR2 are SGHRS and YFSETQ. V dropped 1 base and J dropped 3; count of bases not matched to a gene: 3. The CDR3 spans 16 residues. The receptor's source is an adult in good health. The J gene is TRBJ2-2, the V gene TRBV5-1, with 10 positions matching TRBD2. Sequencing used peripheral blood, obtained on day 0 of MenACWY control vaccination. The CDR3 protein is CASSLSLAGDTGELFF. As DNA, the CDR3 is TGCGCCAGCAGCTTGTCGCTAGCGGGAGACACCGGGGAGCTGTTTTTT. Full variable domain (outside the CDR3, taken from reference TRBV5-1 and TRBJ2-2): KAGVTQTPRYLIKTRGQQVTLSCSPISGHRSVSWYQQTPGQGLQFLFEYFSETQRNKGNFPGRFSGRQFSNSRSEMNVSTLELGDSALYLCASSLSLAGDTGELFFGEGSRLTVL.